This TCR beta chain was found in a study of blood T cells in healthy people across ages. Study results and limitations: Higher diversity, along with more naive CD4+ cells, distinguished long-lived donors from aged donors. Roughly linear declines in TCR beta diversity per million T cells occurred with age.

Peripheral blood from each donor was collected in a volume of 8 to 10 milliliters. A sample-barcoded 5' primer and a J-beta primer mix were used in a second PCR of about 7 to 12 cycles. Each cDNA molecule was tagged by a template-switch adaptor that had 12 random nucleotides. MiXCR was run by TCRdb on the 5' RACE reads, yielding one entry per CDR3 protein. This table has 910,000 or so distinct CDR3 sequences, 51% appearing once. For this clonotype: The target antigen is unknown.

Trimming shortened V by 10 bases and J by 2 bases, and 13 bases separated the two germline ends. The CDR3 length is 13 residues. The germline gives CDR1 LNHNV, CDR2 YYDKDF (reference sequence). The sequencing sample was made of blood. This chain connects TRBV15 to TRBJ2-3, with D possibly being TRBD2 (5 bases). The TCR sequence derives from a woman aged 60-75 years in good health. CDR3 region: CASQRGNTDTQYF. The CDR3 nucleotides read TGTGCCAGCCAGCGAGGGAACACAGATACGCAGTATTTT.